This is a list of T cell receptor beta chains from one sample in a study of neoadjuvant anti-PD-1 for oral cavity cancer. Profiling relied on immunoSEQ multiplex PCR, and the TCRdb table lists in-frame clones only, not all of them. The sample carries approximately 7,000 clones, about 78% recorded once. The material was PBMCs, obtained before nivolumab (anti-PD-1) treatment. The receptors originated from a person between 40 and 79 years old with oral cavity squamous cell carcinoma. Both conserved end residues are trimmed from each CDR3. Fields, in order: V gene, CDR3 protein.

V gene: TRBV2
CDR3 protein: ASNRETGNSPLH

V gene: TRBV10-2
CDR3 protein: ASHRDTEAF

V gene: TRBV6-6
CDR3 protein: ASIRDNSNQPQH

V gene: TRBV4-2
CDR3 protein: ASSQGGSVEGREYGYT

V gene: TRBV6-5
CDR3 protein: ASKRAGQVYEQY

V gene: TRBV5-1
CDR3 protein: ASSSAAGLYNSPLH

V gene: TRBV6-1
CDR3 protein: AGRGQGDTGELF

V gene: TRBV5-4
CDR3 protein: ASSLDNQPQH

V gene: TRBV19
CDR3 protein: ASRPQENTEAF

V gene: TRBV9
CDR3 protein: ASSTRTGGADTQY

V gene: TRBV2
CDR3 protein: ASRRDSHSNQPQH

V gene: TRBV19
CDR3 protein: ASSRTGFGEKLF

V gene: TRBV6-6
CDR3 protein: ASRDRGLSPLH

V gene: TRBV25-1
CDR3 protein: ASSDRDRYTDTQY

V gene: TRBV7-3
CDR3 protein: ASSQRGLGPETQY

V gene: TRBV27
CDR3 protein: ASSLVPGSGDHEQY

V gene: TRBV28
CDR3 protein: ASMLRQRRTEAF

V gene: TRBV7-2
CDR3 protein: ASSLGGTNEKLF

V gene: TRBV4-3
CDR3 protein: ASSQDGVVRGAEKLF

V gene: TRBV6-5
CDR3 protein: ASSSPPSTGVVAF

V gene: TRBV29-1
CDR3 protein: TAGRAGVGEQF

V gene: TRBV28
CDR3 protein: ASSPRAERHEAF

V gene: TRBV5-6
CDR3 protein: ASSRLGQDQETQY

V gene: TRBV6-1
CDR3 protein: ASSLRGRGGEKLF

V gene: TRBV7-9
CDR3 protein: ASSLAQGGGYGYT

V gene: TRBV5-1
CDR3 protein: ASSRQGGNEKLF

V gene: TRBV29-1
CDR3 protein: SVGPQGTGELF

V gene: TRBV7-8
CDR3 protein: ASSSREGQGSYEQY